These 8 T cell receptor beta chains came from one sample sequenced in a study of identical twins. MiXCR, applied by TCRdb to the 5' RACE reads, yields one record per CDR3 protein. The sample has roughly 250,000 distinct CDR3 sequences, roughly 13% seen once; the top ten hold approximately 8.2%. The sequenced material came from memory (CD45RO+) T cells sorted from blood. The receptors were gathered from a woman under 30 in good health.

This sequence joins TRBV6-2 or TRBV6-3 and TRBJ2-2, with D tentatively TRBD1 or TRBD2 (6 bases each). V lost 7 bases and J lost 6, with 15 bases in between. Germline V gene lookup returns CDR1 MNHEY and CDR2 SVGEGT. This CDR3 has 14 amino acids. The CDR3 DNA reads TGTGCCAGCATGGGGAGGCGGACAGCCGGGGAGCTGTTTTTT. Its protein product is CASMGRRTAGELFF.

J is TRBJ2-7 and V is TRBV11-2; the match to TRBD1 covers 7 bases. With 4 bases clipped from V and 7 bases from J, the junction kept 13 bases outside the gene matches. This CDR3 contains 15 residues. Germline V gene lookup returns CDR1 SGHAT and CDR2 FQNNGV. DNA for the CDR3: TGTGCCAGCAGCTCGACGGACCGGGACAGAGGGGAGCAGTACTTC. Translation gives CASSSTDRDRGEQYF.

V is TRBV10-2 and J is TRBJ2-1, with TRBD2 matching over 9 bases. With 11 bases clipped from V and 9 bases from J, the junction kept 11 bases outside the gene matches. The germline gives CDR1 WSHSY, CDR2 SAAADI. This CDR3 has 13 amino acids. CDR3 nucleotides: TGCGCCTCTGGGGGGACTAGCCGGAGTGAGCAGTTCTTC. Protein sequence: CASGGTSRSEQFF.

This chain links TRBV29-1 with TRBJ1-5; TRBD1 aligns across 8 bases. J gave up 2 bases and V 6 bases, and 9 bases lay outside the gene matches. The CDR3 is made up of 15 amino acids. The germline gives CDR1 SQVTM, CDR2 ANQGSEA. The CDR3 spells CSVMQGATGNQPQHF. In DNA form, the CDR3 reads TGCAGCGTCATGCAGGGGGCGACTGGCAATCAGCCCCAGCATTTT.

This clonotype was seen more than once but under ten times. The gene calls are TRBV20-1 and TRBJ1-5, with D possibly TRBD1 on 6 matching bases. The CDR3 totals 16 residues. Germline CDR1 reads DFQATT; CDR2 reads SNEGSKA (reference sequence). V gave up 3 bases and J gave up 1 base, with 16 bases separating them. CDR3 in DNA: TGCAGTGCTAGTAAGGCAGGGGTCGGAAGCAATCAGCCCCAGCATTTT. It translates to CSASKAGVGSNQPQHF.

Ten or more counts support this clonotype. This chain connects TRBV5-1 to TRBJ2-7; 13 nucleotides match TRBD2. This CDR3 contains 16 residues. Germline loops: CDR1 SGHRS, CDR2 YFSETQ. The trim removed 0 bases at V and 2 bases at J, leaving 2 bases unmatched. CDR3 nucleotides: TGCGCCAGCAGCTTGGCCGGGACTAGCGGGACCTACGAGCAGTACTTC. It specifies CASSLAGTSGTYEQYF.

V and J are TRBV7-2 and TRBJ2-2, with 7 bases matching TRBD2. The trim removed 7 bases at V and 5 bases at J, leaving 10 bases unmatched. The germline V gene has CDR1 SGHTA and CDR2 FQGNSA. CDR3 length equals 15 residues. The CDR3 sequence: CASNQWGGHTGELFF. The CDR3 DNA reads TGTGCCAGCAATCAATGGGGAGGGCATACCGGGGAGCTGTTTTTT.

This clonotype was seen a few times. DNA of the CDR3: TGCAGTGCCCTGAGACAGGGGTCCCACAATGAGCAGTTCTTC. The encoded protein is CSALRQGSHNEQFF. V is TRBV20-1 and J is TRBJ2-1, with 8 bases aligning to TRBD1. The trim removed 6 bases at V and 5 bases at J, leaving 9 bases unmatched. The CDR3 is 14 amino acids. CDR1 is DFQATT and CDR2 is SNEGSKA in the germline V gene (reference sequence).